This TCR beta chain appears in the sequencing data of a study of siplizumab effects on memory and regulatory T cells (dated by TCRdb to between 2019 and 2020). Turning to the overall study: Across several responder-stimulator pairs, mixed lymphocyte reactions were run as pairs, roughly 1 with siplizumab at 0.95 to 1 ug/mL and roughly 1 without drug. The study examined how the anti-CD2 antibody siplizumab affects alloreactive T-cell subsets in allogeneic mixed lymphocyte reactions built from human PBMCs.

For about six days, cells in the mixed lymphocyte reaction were kept in coculture at 37 degrees C. Responder PBMCs were labelled with CFSE and stimulator PBMCs were labelled with Violet Dye, after which the responder and stimulator PBMCs were mixed at a 1:1 ratio. TCRbeta CDR3 sequencing was performed on sorted unstimulated T cells and on proliferating T cells recovered from mixed lymphocyte reactions. Fresh whole blood from roughly 10 HLA-typed healthy donors was used to isolate PBMCs. After the mixed lymphocyte reaction, proliferating CFSE-low responder T cells were FACS-sorted for TCR sequencing. What the authors observed across the whole study: Because sequences at frequencies below about 10^-5 were poorly captured, only a minor fraction of alloreactive clones could be mapped back to unstimulated subsets. Among mappable alloreactive CD4+ clones, an average Treg-derived fraction of approximately 73% was observed with siplizumab, compared with about 25% in control reactions. The suppressive function of proliferating Tregs from siplizumab cultures was not functionally confirmed. For roughly 75-96% of proliferating CD4+ or CD8+ clones, no naive or memory phenotype could be assigned. Unstimulated naive T cells appeared to be more diverse than memory T cells, and naive cells seemed to make a substantial contribution to the alloresponse. The cumulative frequency of alloreactive sequences that could be traced back to unstimulated CD4+ memory T cells was significantly reduced by siplizumab.

This clone has just a few counts. Its antigen remains unidentified. No quality values exist for individual bases; no much larger clone is one base distant. CDR1 and CDR2 are drawn from the germline V gene (reference sequence): MNHNY, SVGAGI. From the cysteine up to the phenylalanine, the CDR3 has a length of 15 residues. Only the CDR3 part of the read is kept: 45 bases, read in frame from the first base. V is reduced by 10 bases and J by 6 bases, leaving a spacing of 21 bases between them. Library construction relied on the immunoSEQ multiplex PCR assay. Each sample had 90,000 to 100,000 TCR templates assayed by the deep sequencing platform. Genomic DNA extracted from sorted T cells was used for TCRbeta CDR3 sequencing. Processing in the source paper ran as follows. The R programming language was used for the clonal analysis of the TCRbeta CDR3 data. Comparing unstimulated samples against CFSE-low samples taken after the reaction was how alloreactive CD4+ and CD8+ clones were defined. By matching sequences to the repertoires of sorted unstimulated Treg and non-Treg cells, each alloreactive CD4+ clone was assigned a regulatory or non-regulatory origin. TCRdb stores this immuneACCESS table with in-frame sequences only. Part of the clones is absent; in the studies checked, under half of the shortfall reflects unresolved V genes, and no reason is known for the rest. The V and J calls and clone size come from that table; D and trimming were worked out from the DNA. A total of fewer than 20,000 clones appear in this sample, 40% to 60% of them only once. Jointly, the top ten make up roughly 5.3% of the sample.

Material: CFSE-low (dividing) CD4+ T cells sorted from an allogeneic mixed lymphocyte reaction. The clonotype originates from a human donor in good health; the cells came from an allogeneic mixed lymphocyte reaction. Here the chain combines TRBV6-6 and TRBJ1-4; TRBD1 is a weak D gene call, 5 bases matching. The nucleotide sequence is TGTGCCACCACCGGGACCAGGGATCGGTATGAAAAACTGTTTTTT. Translation gives CATTGTRDRYEKLFF.